Described below is a single T cell receptor (beta chain) sequence and its context. This CDR3 region has 15 residues. Looked up from germline, CDR1 is SNHLY and CDR2 is FYNNEI. With 4 bases removed from V and 0 bases from J, the gap between germline ends came to 11 bases. This specimen comes from a study of blood T cell repertoires in COVID-19. Sequencing used immunoSEQ multiplex PCR; TCRdb keeps in-frame clones, though not all of them. Of a few hundred thousand clones in the sample, 80% to 90% are singletons; the top ten hold 10%. Sample: peripheral blood. The receptor's source is an elderly woman with acute or convalescent COVID-19. This sequence joins TRBV2 and TRBJ2-3, with TRBD2 as a possible D gene (6 bases). The DNA of the CDR3 is TGTGCCAGCAGTGTGCGGGGAGCTAGCACAGATACGCAGTATTTT. It encodes CASSVRGASTDTQYF.